Here is one T cell receptor (beta chain) with its context. As yet, its antigen is unknown. This record belongs to a study of T-cell memory formation after mild COVID-19. The study, taken as a whole, reports: CD4+ contracting clones were mainly CM and EM; CD8+ ones, EMRA. Contracting clones, day 15 to 85, had balanced CD4/CD8, and later expanders favored CD4+. Researchers could not confirm that second-wave clones peaking on day 37 targeted SARS-CoV-2.

5'RACE primed from the constant segment yielded TCR alpha and TCR beta cDNA libraries bearing sample barcodes and UMIs. MiXCR was run by TCRdb on the 5' RACE reads, yielding one entry per CDR3 protein. The sample contains 550,000 to 700,000 distinct CDR3 sequences, 17% of which appear only once. This CDR3 region has 14 residues. The V gene's germline CDR1 is MNHEY and CDR2 SVGAGI. V was pared by 8 bases and J by 5 bases, with 8 bases of the junction left unmatched. The sequenced material came from PBMCs or a T cell subset sorted from them (not recorded which). The gene calls are TRBV6-5 and TRBJ2-2; 7 positions agree with TRBD2. This receptor was obtained from an adult woman who had mild COVID-19 (a few samples of this study predate the infection). Cell type and time point are not known. This chain's CDR3 is CASRSLGRTGELFF. CDR3 coding DNA: TGTGCCAGCCGTTCCCTCGGGAGGACCGGGGAGCTGTTTTTT.